The rows below give T cell receptor beta chains drawn from one sample of a study of CD4 T cells in relation to SARS-CoV-2 and coronaviruses. The antigens for these receptors are not known. Data came from immunoSEQ multiplex PCR; TCRdb stores just in-frame clones and leaves some out. The sample contains 35,000 or so clones, 70% to 85% of which appear only once. The sequencing input was memory CD4+ T cells from PBMCs, cultured in vitro. All receptors derive from an adult with COVID-19. Each CDR3 is given with its conserved first and last residue. D genes are given only for firm matches. Rows give clone size only sometimes, using once, few, many, or a class for an expanded clone.

v_call	j_call	clone_size	d_call	cdr3_nt	cdr3_aa
TRBV15	TRBJ2-7	NA	NA	TGTGCCACCAGCAGGGTGAGCTCCTACGAGCAGTACTTC	CATSRVSSYEQYF
TRBV7-9	TRBJ2-7	once	TRBD2	TGTGCCAGCAGCCACGATCTGGGGGGGGTTCCCTACGAGCAGTACTTC	CASSHDLGGVPYEQYF
TRBV18	TRBJ2-1	NA	TRBD2	TGTGCCAGCTCTCCGAGCGGGAGGGCGTCAAATGAGCAGTTCTTC	CASSPSGRASNEQFF
TRBV7-8	TRBJ1-4	NA	NA	TGTGCCAGCAGCCCGAGGCGGCGTGGAGGAGAAAAACTGTTTTTT	CASSPRRRGGEKLFF
TRBV7-8	TRBJ2-2	few	NA	TGTGCCAGCAGCTTAGTGCGTCACTTCACCGGGGAGCTGTTTTTT	CASSLVRHFTGELFF
TRBV18	TRBJ2-3	once	NA	TGTGCCAGCTCACCAAGGAGGACAGATACGCAGTATTTT	CASSPRRTDTQYF
TRBV19	TRBJ2-5	few	TRBD1	TGTGCCAGTAGCAAACCCTCAGGGGGCGGAAAGGAGACCCAGTACTTC	CASSKPSGGGKETQYF
TRBV15	TRBJ2-7	NA	TRBD2	TGTGCCACCGCATTAGCGGGATTCTACGAGCAGTACTTC	CATALAGFYEQYF
TRBV19	TRBJ2-1	NA	TRBD2	TGTGCCAGTAGGATCGGGACTAGCGGAATCAACAATGAGCAGTTCTTC	CASRIGTSGINNEQFF
TRBV27	TRBJ2-5	NA	NA	TGTGCCAGCAGTTCCGGGGTAGAGACCCAGTACTTC	CASSSGVETQYF
TRBV7-6	TRBJ2-1	NA	TRBD1	TGTGCCAGCAGCCGACGGTCGGGACAGGGGGACAATGAGCAGTTCTTC	CASSRRSGQGDNEQFF